These 21 T cell receptor beta chains were sequenced from one sample in a study of blood T cell repertoires in COVID-19. Sequenced by immunoSEQ multiplex PCR; TCRdb stores in-frame clones only, minus some. The sample holds about 240,000 clones; around 83% are singletons and the top ten take less than 3.5%. The specimen was peripheral blood. Receptor source: a woman aged 18-30 years with acute or convalescent COVID-19.

With respect to this clone: This CDR3 is also generated by other DNA sequences in the sample. V is TRBV7-8 and J is TRBJ2-7; 9 bases align to TRBD1. Trimming at V came to 5 bases and at J to 2 bases, leaving 4 bases not matched to a gene. Germline V lookup: CDR1 SGHVS, CDR2 FQNEAQ. The CDR3 extends over 14 amino acids. The CDR3 protein is CASSPRQGAYEQYF. Here the CDR3 DNA reads TGTGCCAGCAGCCCTCGACAGGGGGCCTACGAGCAGTACTTC.

The gene calls are TRBV7-9 and TRBJ2-5; D gene uncertain. The germline V and J ends were trimmed by 5 bases and 10 bases, with 17 bases remaining between them. The CDR3 sequence is 13 residues long. Germline lookup yields CDR1 SEHNR and CDR2 FQNEAQ (reference sequence). In nucleotides, the CDR3 is TGTGCCAGCAGCCCAGTCAGAGTTGCGGACCAGTACTTC. Its protein product is CASSPVRVADQYF. The full variable domain, with the rest looked up from reference TRBV7-9 and TRBJ2-5, is DTGVSQNPRHKITKRGQNVTFRCDPISEHNRLYWYRQTLGQGPEFLTYFQNEAQLEKSRLLSDRFSAERPKGSFSTLEIQRTEQGDSAMYLCASSPVRVADQYFGPGTRLLVL.

This clone has more than one count but fewer than ten. The chain employs TRBV19 and TRBJ1-2, with 7 bases matching TRBD1. The germline gives CDR1 LNHDA, CDR2 SQIVND (reference sequence). This CDR3 spans 14 amino acids. The J segment lost 11 bases and the V segment lost 9 bases, leaving 18 bases of the junction unmatched. This CDR3 reads CASTPVRDRRNYTF. CDR3 nucleotide sequence: TGTGCCAGCACCCCTGTACGGGACAGAAGGAATTACACCTTC.

The chain joins TRBV7-3 to TRBJ2-1; TRBD2 agrees at 11 bases. Germline CDR1 is SGHTA and CDR2 is FQGTGA. This CDR3 is built from 15 residues. The V gene end was trimmed by 5 bases and the J gene end by 4 bases; junction bases not matched to a gene: 4. In DNA, the CDR3 is TGTGCCAGCAGCGAACTAGCGGGAGTTTACAATGAGCAGTTCTTC. This translates into CASSELAGVYNEQFF.

The chain couples TRBV6-1 to TRBJ2-3; no reliable D call. Germline CDR1 and CDR2: MNHNS and SASEGT. The CDR3 extends over 18 amino acids. V was trimmed by 2 bases and J by 0 bases, leaving 18 bases between them. The CDR3 loop is CASSEIPASFTSTDTQYF. The CDR3 DNA sequence: TGTGCCAGCAGTGAAATCCCAGCGAGTTTCACTAGCACAGATACGCAGTATTTT.

Only one count was recorded for this clone. The CDR3 coding sequence is TGTGCCAGCAGTCGTACCGGGACAGGGGACTACGAGCAGTACTTC. Its protein is CASSRTGTGDYEQYF. The chain carries TRBV6-5 and TRBJ2-7; TRBD1 matches at 10 bases. J was trimmed by 3 bases and V by 5 bases; bases with no gene match: 7. This CDR3 region has 15 residues. CDR1 is MNHEY and CDR2 is SVGAGI in the germline V gene.

The chain carries TRBV6-2 or TRBV6-3 and TRBJ1-2, with D uncertain. The CDR3 loop spans 14 amino acids. Germline assignment: CDR1 MNHEY and CDR2 SVGEGT. Trimming left V 0 bases short and J 8 bases short, with 13 bases between. CDR3 sequence reads: CASSYSRPVWGYTF. CDR3 coding DNA: TGTGCCAGCAGTTACTCGAGGCCTGTATGGGGCTACACCTTC.

The J gene is TRBJ1-3, the V gene TRBV7-8; TRBD1 aligns across 9 bases. Trimming took 8 bases from V and 0 from J; bases not matched to a gene: 2. The CDR3 covers 14 residues. The germline V gene has CDR1 SGHVS and CDR2 FQNEAQ. The DNA for the CDR3 is TGTGCCAGCGGACAGGGGAGCTCTGGAAACACCATATATTTT. The encoded protein is CASGQGSSGNTIYF.

The rearrangement joins TRBV7-2 to TRBJ1-4; a possible D gene is TRBD1 (6 bases). The CDR3 is made up of 13 amino acids. Per the germline V gene, CDR1 is SGHTA and CDR2 is FQGNSA. Trimming stripped 3 bases from V and 7 bases from J, with 9 bases between. The CDR3 region is CASSLNRAEKLFF. The CDR3 bases are TGTGCCAGCAGCTTGAACAGGGCTGAAAAACTGTTTTTT.

The chain couples TRBV28 to TRBJ2-1, with D possibly being TRBD2 (6 bases). The CDR3 is 12 residues long. Germline values: CDR1 MDHEN, CDR2 SYDVKM. V was trimmed by 7 bases and J by 5 bases, leaving 9 bases between them. The CDR3 DNA reads as TGTGCCAGCACAGCGGGCCACAATGAGCAGTTCTTC. Amino acid sequence: CASTAGHNEQFF.

Written as DNA, the CDR3 is TGCGCCAGCAGTGATTGTGCGGGCAGGGGGCTATGTTGGTGTCAGCCCCAGCATTTT. It codes for CASSDCAGRGLCWCQPQHF. The genes are TRBV10-1 and TRBJ1-5; 8 nucleotides line up with TRBD1. The CDR3 contains 19 residues. Trimming at V came to 3 bases and at J to 6 bases, leaving 19 bases not matched to a gene. Germline-derived CDR1 and CDR2 are WNHNN and SYGVQD (reference sequence).

The chain recombines TRBV19 with TRBJ1-5; TRBD1 matches 9 bases. This CDR3 region has 18 residues. From germline, CDR1 is LNHDA and CDR2 SQIVND (reference sequence). J gave up 4 bases and V 3 bases, and 13 bases lay outside the gene matches. The CDR3 is CASSMTGQGEMINQPQHF. The DNA of the CDR3 is TGTGCCAGTAGTATGACGGGACAGGGCGAAATGATAAATCAGCCCCAGCATTTT.

This rearrangement joins TRBV10-1 to TRBJ2-1, with 7 bases lining up with TRBD2. The CDR3 contains 15 residues. Germline trimming cut 2 bases from V and 3 bases from J; bases unmatched to any gene: 4. Germline V gene sequence: CDR1 WNHNN, CDR2 SYGVQD (reference sequence). CDR3 DNA: TGCGCCAGCAGTGAGGGCCTAGCGGTCTACAATGAGCAGTTCTTC. Amino acid sequence: CASSEGLAVYNEQFF.

The chain couples TRBV18 to TRBJ2-7; TRBD1 agrees at 7 bases. Looked up from germline, CDR1 is KGHSH and CDR2 is LQKENI. After removal of 3 bases from V and 2 bases from J, the junction contained 4 bases not matched to a gene. The CDR3 loop spans 14 amino acids. CDR3 loop: CASSPRDRPYEQYF. CDR3 sequence (DNA): TGTGCCAGCTCACCCCGGGACAGACCCTACGAGCAGTACTTC.

This chain connects TRBV7-8 to TRBJ1-1; D uncertain. This CDR3 spans 12 amino acids. Trimming cost V 4 bases and J 7 bases, with 10 bases left between them. Germline CDR1 is SGHVS and CDR2 is FQNEAQ. CDR3 amino acids: CASSYGGNEAFF. The CDR3 coding sequence is TGTGCCAGCAGCTACGGAGGGAATGAAGCTTTCTTT.

This chain joins TRBV5-5 and TRBJ2-4; weak D call: TRBD1 (6 bases). Per germline, CDR1 SGHKS and CDR2 YYEKEE (reference sequence). The CDR3 loop spans 17 amino acids. The V gene lost 3 bases and the J gene lost 5 bases, with 21 bases spanning the gap. CDR3 nucleotides: TGTGCCAGCAGCTCCGAGGAAGGGGGTAGGTTGGAAAACATTCAGTACTTC. Its protein is CASSSEEGGRLENIQYF.

This clone was counted only a few times. This chain links TRBV10-3 with TRBJ2-1; 16 bases match TRBD2. Germline trimming cut 6 bases from V and 4 bases from J; bases unmatched to any gene: 6. The CDR3 sequence is 17 residues long. Germline V CDR1 and CDR2: ENHRY, SYGVKD. DNA of the CDR3: TGTGCCATCAGGGGACTAGCGGGAGGGGAACCTTACAATGAGCAGTTCTTC. Its protein product is CAIRGLAGGEPYNEQFF.

This chain links TRBV28 with TRBJ2-1, with 13 bases matching TRBD2. V lost 5 bases and J lost 3; bases outside the gene matches: 4. The CDR3 sequence is 16 residues long. Germline-derived CDR1 and CDR2 are MDHEN and SYDVKM. The CDR3 DNA is TGTGCCAGCAGTCCTGGACTAGCGGGAGTCTACAATGAGCAGTTCTTC. Its translation: CASSPGLAGVYNEQFF.

This rearrangement joins TRBV19 to TRBJ2-6, with a tentative D call TRBD2 (7 bases). Germline values: CDR1 LNHDA, CDR2 SQIVND (reference sequence). Trimming shortened V by 7 bases and J by 0 bases, and 16 bases separated the two germline ends. This CDR3 contains 17 residues. This CDR3 is CASTRGGTRSGANVLTF. The CDR3 DNA follows: TGTGCCAGTACTCGGGGAGGGACACGCTCTGGGGCCAACGTCCTGACTTTC.

The chain is built from TRBV27 and TRBJ2-7; TRBD2 matches at 14 bases. V trimming: 4 bases; J trimming: 3 bases; junction bases outside the gene matches: 5. The CDR3 has 16 amino acids. The V gene's germline CDR1 is MNHEY and CDR2 SMNVEV (reference sequence). This CDR3 is CASSSPGLAGVYEQYF. CDR3 DNA sequence: TGTGCCAGCAGTTCTCCGGGACTAGCGGGAGTCTACGAGCAGTACTTC.

The CDR3 DNA follows: TGTGCCAGCAGTCCCATCAACAGGGGGAGGGTGTTTTTT. Translation gives CASSPINRGRVFF. The chain couples TRBV12-3 or TRBV12-4 to TRBJ2-2; possibly TRBD1 for D (8 bases). The CDR3 runs 13 residues. V was pared by 5 bases and J by 15 bases, with 19 bases between.